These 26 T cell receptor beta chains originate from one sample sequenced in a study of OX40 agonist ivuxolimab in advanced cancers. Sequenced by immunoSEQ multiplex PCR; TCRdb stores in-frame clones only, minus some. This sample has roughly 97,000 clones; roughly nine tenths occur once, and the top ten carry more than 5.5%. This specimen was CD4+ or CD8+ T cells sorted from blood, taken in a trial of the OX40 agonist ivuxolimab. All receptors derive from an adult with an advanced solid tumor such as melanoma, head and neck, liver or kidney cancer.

The CDR3 reads CASSLAGANYGYTF. The CDR3 DNA reads TGTGCCAGCAGCTTGGCAGGAGCTAACTATGGCTACACCTTC. The V and J genes are TRBV7-2 and TRBJ1-2; D unresolved. Germline V gene lookup returns CDR1 SGHTA and CDR2 FQGNSA. The CDR3 consists of 14 residues. Trimming took off 3 bases at V and 0 bases at J, with 8 bases between the two ends.

The DNA of the CDR3 is TGCGCCAGCAGCCGCCCGGTACGAGGGTCTAGGACAACTAATGAAAAACTGTTTTTT. Protein product: CASSRPVRGSRTTNEKLFF. The genes are TRBV4-1 and TRBJ1-4, with unresolved D. Germline assignment: CDR1 MGHRA and CDR2 YSYEKL. Deletions cut 4 bases from V and 0 bases from J, with 21 bases between. This CDR3 contains 19 residues.

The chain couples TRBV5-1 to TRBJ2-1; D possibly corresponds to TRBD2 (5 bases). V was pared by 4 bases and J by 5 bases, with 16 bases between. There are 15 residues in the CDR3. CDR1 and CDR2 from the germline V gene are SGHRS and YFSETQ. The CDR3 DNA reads TGCGCCAGCAGCCTCCCGGGGAGACTGGACAATGAGCAGTTCTTC. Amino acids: CASSLPGRLDNEQFF.

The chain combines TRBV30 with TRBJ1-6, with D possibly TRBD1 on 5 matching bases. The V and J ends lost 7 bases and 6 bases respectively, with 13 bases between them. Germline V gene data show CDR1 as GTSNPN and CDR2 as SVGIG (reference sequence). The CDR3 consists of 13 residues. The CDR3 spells CASQQGVNSPLHF. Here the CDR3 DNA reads TGTGCCTCTCAGCAGGGCGTTAATTCACCCCTCCACTTT.

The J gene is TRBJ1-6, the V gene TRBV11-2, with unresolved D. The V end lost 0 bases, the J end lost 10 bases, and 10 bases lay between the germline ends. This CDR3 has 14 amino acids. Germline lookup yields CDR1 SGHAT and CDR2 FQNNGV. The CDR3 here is CASSLDVARSPLHF. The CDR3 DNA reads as TGTGCCAGCAGCTTAGACGTAGCGAGATCACCCCTCCACTTT.

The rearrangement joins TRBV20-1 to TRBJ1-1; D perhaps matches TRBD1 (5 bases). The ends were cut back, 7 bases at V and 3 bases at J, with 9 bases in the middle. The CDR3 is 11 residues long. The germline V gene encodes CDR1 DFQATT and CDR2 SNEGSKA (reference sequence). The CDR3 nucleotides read TGCAGTGTTTCGGGGGACACTGAAGCTTTCTTT. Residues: CSVSGDTEAFF.

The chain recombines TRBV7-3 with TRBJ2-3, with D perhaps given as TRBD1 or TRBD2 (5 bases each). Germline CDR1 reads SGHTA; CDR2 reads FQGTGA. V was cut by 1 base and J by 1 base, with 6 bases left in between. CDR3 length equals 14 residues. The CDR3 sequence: CASSLMGGTDTQYF. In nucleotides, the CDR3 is TGTGCCAGCAGCTTAATGGGGGGCACAGATACGCAGTATTTT.

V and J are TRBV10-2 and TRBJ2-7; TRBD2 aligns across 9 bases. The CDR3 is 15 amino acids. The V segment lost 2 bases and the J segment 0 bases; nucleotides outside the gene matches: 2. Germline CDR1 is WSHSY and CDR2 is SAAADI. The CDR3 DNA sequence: TGCGCCAGCAGTGAGCGTAGCGGGAGCTCCTACGAGCAGTACTTC. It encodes CASSERSGSSYEQYF.

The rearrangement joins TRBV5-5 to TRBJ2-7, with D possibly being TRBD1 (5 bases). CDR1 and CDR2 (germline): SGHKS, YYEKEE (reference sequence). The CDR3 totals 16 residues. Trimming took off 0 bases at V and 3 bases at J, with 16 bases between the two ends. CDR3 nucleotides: TGTGCCAGCAGCTTGGGCCCTCTAGGCAGGGACTACGAGCAGTACTTC. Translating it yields CASSLGPLGRDYEQYF.

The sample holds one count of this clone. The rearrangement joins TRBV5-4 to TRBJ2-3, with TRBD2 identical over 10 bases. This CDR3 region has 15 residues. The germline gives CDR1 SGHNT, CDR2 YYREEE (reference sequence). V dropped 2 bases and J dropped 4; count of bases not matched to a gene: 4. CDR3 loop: CASSFLAGASDTQYF. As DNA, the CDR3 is TGTGCCAGCAGCTTTCTAGCGGGGGCCTCAGATACGCAGTATTTT.

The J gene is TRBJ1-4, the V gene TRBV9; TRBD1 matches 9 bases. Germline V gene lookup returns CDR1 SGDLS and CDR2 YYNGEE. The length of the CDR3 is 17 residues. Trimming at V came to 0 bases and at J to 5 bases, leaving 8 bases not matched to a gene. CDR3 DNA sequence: TGTGCCAGCAGCGTAGGGGTAACCGGGACAGGGAATGAAAAACTGTTTTTT. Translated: CASSVGVTGTGNEKLFF.

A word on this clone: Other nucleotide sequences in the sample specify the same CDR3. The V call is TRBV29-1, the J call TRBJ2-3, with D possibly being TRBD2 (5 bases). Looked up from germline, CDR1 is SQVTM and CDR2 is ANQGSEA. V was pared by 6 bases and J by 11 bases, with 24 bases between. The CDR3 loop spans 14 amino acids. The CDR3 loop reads CSVETQGGIGGQYF. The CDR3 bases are TGCAGCGTGGAGACTCAAGGTGGGATAGGAGGGCAGTATTTT.

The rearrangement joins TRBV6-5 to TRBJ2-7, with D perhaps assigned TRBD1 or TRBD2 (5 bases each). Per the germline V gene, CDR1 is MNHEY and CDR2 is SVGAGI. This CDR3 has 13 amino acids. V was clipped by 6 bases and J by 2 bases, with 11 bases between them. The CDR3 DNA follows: TGTGCCAGCAGCTTGCAGGGACCCTACGAGCAGTACTTC. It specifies CASSLQGPYEQYF.

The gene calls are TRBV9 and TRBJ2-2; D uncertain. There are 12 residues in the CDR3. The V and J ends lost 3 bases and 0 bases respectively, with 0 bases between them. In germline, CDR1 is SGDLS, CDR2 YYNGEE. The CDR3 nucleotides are TGTGCCAGCAGCGCGAACACCGGGGAGCTGTTTTTT. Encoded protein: CASSANTGELFF.

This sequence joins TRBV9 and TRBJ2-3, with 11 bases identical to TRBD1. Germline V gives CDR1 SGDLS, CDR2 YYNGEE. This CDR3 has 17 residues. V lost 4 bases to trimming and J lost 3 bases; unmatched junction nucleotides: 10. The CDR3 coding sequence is TGTGCCAGCAGCCCGCGCCGGACAGGGGGCAGAACAGATACGCAGTATTTT. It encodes CASSPRRTGGRTDTQYF.

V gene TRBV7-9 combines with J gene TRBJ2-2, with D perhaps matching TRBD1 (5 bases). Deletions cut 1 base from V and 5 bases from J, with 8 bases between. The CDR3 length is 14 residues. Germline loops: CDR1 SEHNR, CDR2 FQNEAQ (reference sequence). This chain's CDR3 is CASSLGKGTGELFF. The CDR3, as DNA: TGTGCCAGCAGCTTAGGGAAGGGGACCGGGGAGCTGTTTTTT.

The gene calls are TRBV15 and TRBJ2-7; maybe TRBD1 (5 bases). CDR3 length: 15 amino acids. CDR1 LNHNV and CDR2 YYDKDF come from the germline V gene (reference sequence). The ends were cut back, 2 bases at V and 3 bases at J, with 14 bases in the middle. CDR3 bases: TGTGCCACCAGCAGATCGCGGACATCTCTCTACGAGCAGTACTTC. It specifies CATSRSRTSLYEQYF.

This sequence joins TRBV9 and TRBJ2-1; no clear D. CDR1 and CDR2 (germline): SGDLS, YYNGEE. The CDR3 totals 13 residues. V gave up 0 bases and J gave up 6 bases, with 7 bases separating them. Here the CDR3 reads CASSVGSANEQFF. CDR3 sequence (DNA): TGTGCCAGCAGCGTAGGCTCGGCCAATGAGCAGTTCTTC.

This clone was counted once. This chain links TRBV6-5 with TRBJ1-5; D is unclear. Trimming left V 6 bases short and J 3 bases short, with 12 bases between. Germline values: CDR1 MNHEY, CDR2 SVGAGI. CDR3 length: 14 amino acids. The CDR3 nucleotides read TGTGCCAGCAGCCCCCCCAGGACCAATCAGCCCCAGCATTTT. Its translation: CASSPPRTNQPQHF.

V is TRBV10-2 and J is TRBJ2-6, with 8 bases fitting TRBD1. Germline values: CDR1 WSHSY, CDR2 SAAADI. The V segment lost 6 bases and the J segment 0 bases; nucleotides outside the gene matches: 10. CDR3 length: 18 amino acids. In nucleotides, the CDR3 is TGCGCCAGCAGCCTCCAGGGGGCAATTAGCTCTGGGGCCAACGTCCTGACTTTC. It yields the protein CASSLQGAISSGANVLTF.

The CDR3 DNA follows: TGTGCCAGCAGTTCCGGACAGGGAGACACCATATATTTT. It codes for CASSSGQGDTIYF. The gene calls are TRBV28 and TRBJ1-3; TRBD1 aligns across 8 bases. The CDR3 contains 13 residues. J was trimmed by 8 bases and V by 4 bases; bases with no gene match: 4. Germline V gene sequence: CDR1 MDHEN, CDR2 SYDVKM.

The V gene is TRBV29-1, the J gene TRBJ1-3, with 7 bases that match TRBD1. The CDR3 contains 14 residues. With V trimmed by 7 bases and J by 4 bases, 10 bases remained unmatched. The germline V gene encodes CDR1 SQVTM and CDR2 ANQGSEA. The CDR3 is CSASIQGVGNTIYF. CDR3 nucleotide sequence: TGCAGCGCTTCTATCCAGGGGGTCGGAAACACCATATATTTT.

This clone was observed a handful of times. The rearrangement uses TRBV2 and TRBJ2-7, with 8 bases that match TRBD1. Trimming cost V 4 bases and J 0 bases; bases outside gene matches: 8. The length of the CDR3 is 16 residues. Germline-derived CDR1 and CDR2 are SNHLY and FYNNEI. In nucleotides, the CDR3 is TGTGCCAGCAGTGGGGACCGGGACAGGAGCTCCTACGAGCAGTACTTC. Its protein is CASSGDRDRSSYEQYF.

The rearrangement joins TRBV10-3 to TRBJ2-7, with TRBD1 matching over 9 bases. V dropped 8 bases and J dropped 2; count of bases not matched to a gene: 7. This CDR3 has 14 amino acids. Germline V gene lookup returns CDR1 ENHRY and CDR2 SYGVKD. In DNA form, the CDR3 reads TGTGCCATCGGCTTAACAGGGGGCACCTACGAGCAGTACTTC. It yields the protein CAIGLTGGTYEQYF.

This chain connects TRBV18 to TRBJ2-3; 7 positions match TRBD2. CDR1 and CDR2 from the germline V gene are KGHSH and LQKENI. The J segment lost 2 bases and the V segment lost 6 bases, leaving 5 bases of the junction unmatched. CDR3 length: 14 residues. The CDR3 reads CASSRLAVTDTQYF. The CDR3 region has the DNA TGTGCCAGCTCCCGCCTAGCGGTCACAGATACGCAGTATTTT.

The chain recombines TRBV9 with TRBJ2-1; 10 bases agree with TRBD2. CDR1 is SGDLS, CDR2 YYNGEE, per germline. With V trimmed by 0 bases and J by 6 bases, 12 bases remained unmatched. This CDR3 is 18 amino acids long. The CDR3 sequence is CASSVGPGLAGDVNEQFF. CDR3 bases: TGTGCCAGCAGCGTAGGCCCTGGGCTAGCGGGAGATGTCAATGAGCAGTTCTTC.